This TCR beta chain came from a study of blood T cell repertoires in COVID-19. This clone appeared many times. V lost 5 bases to trimming and J lost 4 bases, with 11 bases between them. The CDR3 is 13 residues long. The germline V gene has CDR1 SGHAT and CDR2 FQNNGV. Some clones are missing from TCRdb's copy, which holds only in-frame ones; the method was immunoSEQ multiplex PCR. There are some 200,000 clones in the sample; about 87% occur only once, and roughly 2.7% lies in the top ten. The chain has TRBV11-2 and TRBJ1-2; possible D gene TRBD1, 5 bases. The receptor comes from a woman under 40 who had recovered from COVID-19. Source material: PBMCs or T cells enriched from blood (not recorded which). CDR3 nucleotides: TGTGCCAGCAGCCCCGGGACTGCCTATGGCTACACCTTC. Protein sequence: CASSPGTAYGYTF.